Sequencing of this T cell receptor beta chain was carried out in a study of blood T cell repertoires in COVID-19. TCRdb keeps only in-frame clones here, not all; method: immunoSEQ multiplex PCR. The table records 250,000 to 350,000 clones, 80% to 90% of them present only once. The germline V gene encodes CDR1 LGHDT and CDR2 YNNKEL (reference sequence). The V end was cut by 3 bases, the J end by 2 bases, with 7 bases between. CDR3 size: 13 residues. The clonotype originates from a woman in her forties or fifties with acute or convalescent COVID-19. The specimen sequenced was peripheral blood. The V gene is TRBV3-1 (or the pseudogene TRBV3-2), the J gene TRBJ1-1, with D unresolved. CDR3 sequence (DNA): TGTGCCAGCAGCCAGGCCCATAACACTGAAGCTTTCTTT. Its protein product is CASSQAHNTEAFF.